The clone carrying this TCR beta chain was picked up one time. The data originate from a study of blood T cell repertoires in COVID-19. Looking at the study overall: From the United States, Italy and Spain came samples of acute and convalescent COVID-19. The cDNA or gDNA used as material had been derived from T cells, B-cell-depleted T cells, or PBMCs.

V was trimmed by 2 bases and J by 6 bases, leaving 11 bases between them. The germline V gene encodes CDR1 LNHDA and CDR2 SQIVND (reference sequence). This CDR3 has 14 amino acids. In the source study's methods: Amplifying reference gene primers gave estimates of nucleated cell counts. Clones were sequenced by immunoSEQ multiplex PCR, and TCRdb holds only the in-frame ones, with some missing. V, J and clone size are taken as reported in that table, and D and trimming were inferred from the DNA itself. The sample contains around 60,000 clones, 80% to 95% of which appear only once. The rearrangement joins TRBV19 to TRBJ1-5, with D possibly TRBD1 on 6 matching bases. The sequenced sample was peripheral blood. This TCR was recovered from a man aged 50 to 59 with active COVID-19. The CDR3 nucleotides read TGTGCCAGTAGTATAAGTGGGGGGGCTCAGCCCCAGCATTTT. This encodes CASSISGGAQPQHF.